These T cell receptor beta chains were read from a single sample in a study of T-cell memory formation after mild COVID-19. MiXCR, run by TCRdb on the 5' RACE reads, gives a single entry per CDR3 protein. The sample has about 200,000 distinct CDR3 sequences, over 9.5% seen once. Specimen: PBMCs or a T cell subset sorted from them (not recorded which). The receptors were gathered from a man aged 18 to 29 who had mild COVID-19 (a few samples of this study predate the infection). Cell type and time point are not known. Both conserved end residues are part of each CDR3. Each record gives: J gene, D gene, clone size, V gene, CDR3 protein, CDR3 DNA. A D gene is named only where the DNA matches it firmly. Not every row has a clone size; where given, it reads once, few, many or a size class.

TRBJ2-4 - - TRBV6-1 CASSVQQKNIQYF TGTGCCAGCAGTGTTCAACAGAAAAACATTCAGTACTTC
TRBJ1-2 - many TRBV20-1 CSARQQINYGYTF TGCAGTGCTAGACAACAGATTAACTATGGCTACACCTTC
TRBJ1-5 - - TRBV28 CASSLRGMGPQHF TGTGCCAGCAGCCTCAGGGGTATGGGGCCCCAGCATTTT
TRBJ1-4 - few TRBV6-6 CASSYGGEGEKLFF TGTGCCAGCAGTTACGGGGGAGAGGGAGAAAAACTGTTTTTT
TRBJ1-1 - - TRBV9 CASSRMNTEAFF TGTGCCAGCAGTCGGATGAACACTGAAGCTTTCTTT
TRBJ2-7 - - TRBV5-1 CASSPGRALGEQYF TGCGCCAGCAGCCCGGGACGAGCATTAGGCGAGCAGTACTTC
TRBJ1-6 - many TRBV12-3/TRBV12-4 CASSPGGHSYNSPLHF TGTGCCAGCAGTCCCGGGGGCCATTCATATAATTCACCCCTCCACTTT
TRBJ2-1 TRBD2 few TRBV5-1 CASSGAGGYNEQFF TGCGCCAGCAGCGGAGCGGGGGGGTACAATGAGCAGTTCTTC
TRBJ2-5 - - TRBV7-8 CASSLDWQGKTQYF TGTGCCAGCAGCTTAGATTGGCAGGGCAAGACCCAGTACTTC
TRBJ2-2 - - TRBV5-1 CASTEKNTGELFF TGCGCCAGCACCGAAAAGAACACCGGGGAGCTGTTTTTT
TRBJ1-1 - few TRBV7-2 CASSLYDRIEAFF TGTGCCAGCAGCTTGTACGACAGAATAGAAGCTTTCTTT
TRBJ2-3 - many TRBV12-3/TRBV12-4 CASSLETAWDTQYF TGTGCCAGCAGTTTAGAAACAGCGTGGGATACGCAGTATTTT
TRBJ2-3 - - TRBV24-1 CATLDGTDTQYF TGTGCCACCCTGGACGGCACAGATACGCAGTATTTT
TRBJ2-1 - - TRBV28 CASSFAGHEQFF TGTGCCAGCAGTTTCGCGGGGCATGAGCAGTTCTTC
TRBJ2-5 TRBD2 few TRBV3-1 CASSLGLAGGLETQYF TGTGCCAGCAGCCTGGGACTAGCGGGGGGCCTGGAGACCCAGTACTTC
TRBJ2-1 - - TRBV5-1 CASSSRTVLGEQFF TGCGCCAGCAGCTCACGGACAGTTCTGGGTGAGCAGTTCTTC
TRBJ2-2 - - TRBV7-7 CASSPTATNTGELFF TGTGCTAGCAGCCCCACGGCAACGAACACCGGGGAGCTGTTTTTT
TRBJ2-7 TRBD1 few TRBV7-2 CASSNRGREQYF TGTGCCAGCAGCAACAGGGGTCGGGAGCAGTACTTC
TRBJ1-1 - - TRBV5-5 CASKTQGGNTEAFF TGTGCCAGCAAAACCCAGGGAGGGAACACTGAAGCTTTCTTT
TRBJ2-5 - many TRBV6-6 CASGVGRLQETQYF TGTGCCAGCGGCGTAGGACGACTACAAGAGACCCAGTACTTC
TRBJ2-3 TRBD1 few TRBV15 CATSGGQGGTDTQYF TGTGCCACCAGCGGTGGACAGGGGGGCACAGATACGCAGTATTTT
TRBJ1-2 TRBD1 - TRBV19 CASSRIPGQGGYTF TGTGCCAGTAGCCGGATTCCGGGACAGGGTGGCTACACCTTC
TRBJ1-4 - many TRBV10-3 CASLRDLNEKLFF TGTGCCAGCCTCAGGGATCTTAATGAAAAACTGTTTTTT
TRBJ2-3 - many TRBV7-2 CASSPRGAADTQYF TGTGCCAGCAGCCCCCGGGGGGCAGCTGATACGCAGTATTTT
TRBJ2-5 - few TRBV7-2 CASSLNRGREETQYF TGTGCCAGCAGCCTAAATCGGGGTAGGGAAGAGACCCAGTACTTC
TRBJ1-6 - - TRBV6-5 CASSYSKGVGSPLHF TGTGCCAGCAGTTACTCGAAAGGGGTCGGTTCACCCCTCCACTTT
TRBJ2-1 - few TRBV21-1 CASSKESAGGPNQCEQFF TGTGCCAGCAGCAAAGAGTCAGCGGGGGGCCCCAATCAATGTGAGCAGTTCTTC
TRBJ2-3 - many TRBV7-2 CASSPTHTDTQYF TGTGCCAGCAGCCCAACCCACACAGATACGCAGTATTTT
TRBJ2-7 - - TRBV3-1 CASSQGRGLRGEQYF TGTGCCAGCAGCCAAGGTCGGGGGCTCCGGGGAGAGCAGTACTTC
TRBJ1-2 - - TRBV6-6 CASSYGGRGHYTF TGTGCCAGCAGTTACGGGGGCAGGGGACACTACACCTTC
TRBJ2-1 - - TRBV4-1 CASSQEVSDEQFF TGCGCCAGCAGCCAAGAAGTTAGTGATGAGCAGTTCTTC
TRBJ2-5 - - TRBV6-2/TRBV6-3 CASAPSAEGPSGAQYF TGTGCCAGCGCCCCCTCGGCAGAGGGGCCCTCCGGGGCCCAGTACTTC
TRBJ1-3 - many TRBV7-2 CASSFAGTAFSGNTIYF TGTGCCAGCAGCTTTGCGGGGACCGCTTTCTCTGGAAACACCATATATTTT
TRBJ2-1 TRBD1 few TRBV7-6 CASSSSPGTGVLYNEQFF TGTGCCAGCAGTTCCAGTCCCGGGACAGGGGTCCTATACAATGAGCAGTTCTTC
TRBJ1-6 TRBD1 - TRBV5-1 CASSDRDRGRSPLHF TGCGCCAGCAGCGACCGGGACAGGGGTCGTTCACCCCTCCACTTT
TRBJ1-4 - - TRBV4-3 CASSQELRGRNEKLFF TGCGCCAGCAGCCAAGAATTGAGAGGCCGTAATGAAAAACTGTTTTTT
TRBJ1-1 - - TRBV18 CASSPGRGRNTEAFF TGTGCCAGCTCACCAGGTCGGGGGAGGAACACTGAAGCTTTCTTT
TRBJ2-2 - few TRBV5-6 CASSLEWTAGELFF TGTGCCAGCAGCTTGGAGTGGACAGCCGGGGAGCTGTTTTTT
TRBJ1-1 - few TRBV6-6 CASSSQYRESTEAFF TGTGCCAGCAGTTCGCAATACAGGGAGTCCACTGAAGCTTTCTTT
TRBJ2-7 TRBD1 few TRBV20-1 CSASHTDRAGQYF TGCAGTGCTAGCCATACCGACAGGGCGGGTCAGTACTTC
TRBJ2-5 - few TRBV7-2 CASSYPRTGGTQYF TGTGCCAGCAGCTACCCTCGGACCGGCGGGACCCAGTACTTC
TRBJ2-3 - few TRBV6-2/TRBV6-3 CASRNTGTDTQYF TGTGCCAGCAGGAACACAGGCACAGATACGCAGTATTTT
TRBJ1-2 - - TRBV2 CASSAGIIGYTF TGTGCCAGCAGTGCAGGGATCATCGGCTACACCTTC
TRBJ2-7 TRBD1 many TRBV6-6 CASSYSYGTGPFGEQYF TGTGCCAGCAGTTACTCGTATGGGACAGGCCCTTTTGGGGAGCAGTACTTC
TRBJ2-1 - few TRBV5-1 CASSSTDFVSSYNEQFF TGCGCCAGCAGCTCGACTGACTTCGTGAGCTCCTACAATGAGCAGTTCTTC
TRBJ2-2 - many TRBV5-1 CASSPGNTGELFF TGCGCCAGCAGCCCAGGGAACACCGGGGAGCTGTTTTTT
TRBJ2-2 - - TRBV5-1 CASSLESQVSSGELFF TGCGCCAGCAGCTTGGAGTCCCAGGTATCGTCCGGGGAGCTGTTTTTT
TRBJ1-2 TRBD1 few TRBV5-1 CASSSTGVSGGGYTF TGCGCCAGCAGCTCGACAGGGGTCTCGGGCGGGGGCTACACCTTC
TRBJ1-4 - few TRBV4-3 CASSQSGGFIGEKLFF TGCGCCAGCAGCCAATCCGGAGGGTTTATAGGTGAAAAACTGTTTTTT
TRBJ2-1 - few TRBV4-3 CASSQNEGTYNEQFF TGCGCCAGCAGCCAAAATGAGGGGACCTACAATGAGCAGTTCTTC
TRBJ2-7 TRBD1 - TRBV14 CASSRLGQATYEQYF TGTGCCAGCAGCCGCCTTGGACAGGCCACCTACGAGCAGTACTTC
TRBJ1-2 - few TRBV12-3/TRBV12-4 CAGGEGRTYGYTF TGTGCCGGGGGCGAGGGGCGGACTTATGGCTACACCTTC
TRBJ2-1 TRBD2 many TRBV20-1 CSARGASGGAGMANEQFF TGCAGTGCTAGAGGGGCTAGCGGGGGGGCTGGTATGGCCAATGAGCAGTTCTTC
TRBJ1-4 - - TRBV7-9 CASAGEKLFF TGTGCCAGCGCCGGTGAAAAACTGTTTTTT
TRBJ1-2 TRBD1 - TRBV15 CATSRLAGGDLYYGYTF TGTGCCACCAGCAGACTCGCAGGGGGCGATCTATACTATGGCTACACCTTC
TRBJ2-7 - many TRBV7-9 CASALSAVSYEQYF TGTGCCAGCGCCCTCTCTGCAGTCTCCTACGAGCAGTACTTC
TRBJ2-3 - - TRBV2 CASSEVPGWDTQYF TGTGCCAGCAGTGAAGTGCCAGGATGGGATACGCAGTATTTT
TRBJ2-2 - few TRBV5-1 CASSPDVTGELFF TGCGCCAGCAGCCCGGACGTCACCGGGGAGCTGTTTTTT
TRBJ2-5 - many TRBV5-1 CASSLVTVQETQYF TGCGCCAGCAGCTTGGTGACAGTCCAAGAGACCCAGTACTTC